This TCR beta chain was sequenced during a study of cytomegalovirus exposure and HLA in healthy donors. Study-level background: There were 117 million unique TCR beta sequences, drawn from about 200 million T cells, in an earlier analysis. Notes on the study in general: Indistinguishable V segments, including TRBV6-2 and TRBV6-3, were excluded. Later analysis revealed greater clonal expansion in HLA-associated TCR beta chains than in equally common others.

The PCR made use of 60 Vbeta and 13 Jbeta primers. Repertoires were generated with immunoSEQ multiplex PCR, while TCRdb's copy carries only in-frame clones and drops some. This table has around 180,000 clones, roughly 75% appearing once. Regarding this clone: The antigen is not known.

Germline CDR1 and CDR2: SGHVS and FQNEAQ. The length of the CDR3 is 15 residues. V lost 3 bases, J lost 5 bases, and 13 bases lay in between. The specimen sequenced was PBMCs. The sequence derives from a man aged 35 to 55 in good health and CMV-seronegative. The chain combines TRBV7-8 with TRBJ1-4, with a weak D call TRBD1 (5 bases). DNA for the CDR3: TGTGCCAGCAGCTTCGGCAGGACACGGAATGAAAAACTGTTTTTT. It yields the protein CASSFGRTRNEKLFF.